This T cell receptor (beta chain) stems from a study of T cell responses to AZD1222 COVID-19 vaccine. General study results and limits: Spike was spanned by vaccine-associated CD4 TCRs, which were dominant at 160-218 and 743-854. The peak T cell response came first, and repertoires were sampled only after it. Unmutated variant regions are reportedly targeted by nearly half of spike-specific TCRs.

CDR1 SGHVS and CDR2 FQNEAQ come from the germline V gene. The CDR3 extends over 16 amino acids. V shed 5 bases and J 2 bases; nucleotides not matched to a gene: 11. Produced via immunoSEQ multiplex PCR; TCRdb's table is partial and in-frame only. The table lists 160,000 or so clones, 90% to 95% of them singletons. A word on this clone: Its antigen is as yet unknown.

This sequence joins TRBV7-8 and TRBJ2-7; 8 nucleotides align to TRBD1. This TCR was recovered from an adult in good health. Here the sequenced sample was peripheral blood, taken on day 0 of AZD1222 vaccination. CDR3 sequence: CASSQGGQGDPYEQYF. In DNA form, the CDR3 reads TGTGCCAGCAGCCAAGGCGGACAGGGTGACCCCTACGAGCAGTACTTC.